What follows are 11 T cell receptor beta chains derived from one specimen sequenced in a study of Graves' ophthalmopathy and Graves' hyperthyroidism. From RNA, the CDR3 regions of TCR beta chains were amplified and sequenced. The workflow started with a first-round RT-PCR run with HTBI primers and then moved on to a second-round multiplex PCR. TCRdb fed the multiplex PCR reads into MiXCR, producing one record per CDR3 protein. The data show 210,000 or so distinct CDR3 sequences, around 30% seen once. The sample taken for sequencing was peripheral blood. These receptors came from a man in his fifties with Graves' ophthalmopathy.

The gene calls are TRBV12-3 or TRBV12-4 and TRBJ2-7; 8 nucleotides align to TRBD2. The CDR3 consists of 18 residues. Trimming took 5 bases from V and 0 from J; bases not matched to a gene: 15. CDR3 residues: CASSAAAPTSAISYEQYF. The CDR3 bases are TGTGCCAGCAGTGCCGCCGCCCCGACTAGCGCGATCTCCTACGAGCAGTACTTC.

The rearrangement links TRBV30 to TRBJ1-1; weak D call: TRBD1 (5 bases). V was trimmed by 1 base and J by 1 base, leaving 10 bases between them. The CDR3 extends over 14 amino acids. Germline V lookup: CDR1 GTSNPN, CDR2 SVGIG (reference sequence). CDR3 nucleotide sequence: TGTGCCTGGAGTGGGGGACTCCCGAACACTGAAGCTTTCTTT. As protein: CAWSGGLPNTEAFF.

This clonotype was observed a handful of times. The chain recombines TRBV6-2 or TRBV6-3 with TRBJ2-7; 12 bases are shared with TRBD2. This CDR3 contains 14 residues. Per germline, CDR1 MNHEY and CDR2 SVGEGT. J was trimmed by 3 bases and V by 6 bases; bases with no gene match: 3. Here the CDR3 DNA reads TGTGCCAGCAGGGCTAGCGGGAGGGACTACGAGCAGTACTTC. The encoded protein is CASRASGRDYEQYF.

This clonotype was counted ten times or more. J is TRBJ1-5 and V is TRBV3-1, with D possibly matching TRBD1 (5 bases). CDR1 and CDR2 from the germline V gene are LGHDT and YNNKEL (reference sequence). V was trimmed by 1 base and J by 0 bases, leaving 7 bases between them. CDR3 length: 15 residues. The DNA for the CDR3 is TGTGCCAGCAGCCAAGGACAGCTTAGCAATCAGCCCCAGCATTTT. This sequence encodes CASSQGQLSNQPQHF.

This chain uses TRBV6-1 with TRBJ2-5, with D possibly matching TRBD2 (5 bases). The CDR3 is made up of 14 amino acids. The ends were cut back, 7 bases at V and 5 bases at J, with 17 bases in the middle. CDR1 is MNHNS and CDR2 is SASEGT in the germline V gene. The CDR3 sequence: CASTGGGVVETQYF. In DNA form, the CDR3 reads TGTGCCAGCACTGGAGGCGGCGTAGTTGAGACCCAGTACTTC.

This clonotype was seen ten or more times. This chain links TRBV19 with TRBJ1-6; the D gene is possibly TRBD1 (6 bases). Germline lookup yields CDR1 LNHDA and CDR2 SQIVND (reference sequence). Trimming stripped 6 bases from V and 8 bases from J, with 14 bases between. The CDR3 runs to 14 residues. In DNA, the CDR3 is TGTGCCAGTAGCCGACAGGTCGAGTATTCACCCCTCCACTTT. The encoded protein is CASSRQVEYSPLHF.

This clonotype was observed many times. The V gene is TRBV12-3 or TRBV12-4, the J gene TRBJ1-5; no definite D call. CDR3 size: 13 residues. Between the trimmed V and J ends, which lost 0 bases and 5 bases, there was a span of 5 bases. The CDR3, as DNA: TGTGCCAGCAGTTTAGCGCGAGATCAGCCCCAGCATTTT. Encoded protein: CASSLARDQPQHF.

Ten or more counts support this clonotype. The chain's CDR3 is CASSSSGGVYEQYF. The DNA of the CDR3 is TGTGCCAGCAGTTCCTCAGGGGGCGTCTACGAGCAGTACTTC. V gene TRBV6-2 or TRBV6-3 combines with J gene TRBJ2-7; 8 bases fit TRBD1. With V trimmed by 4 bases and J by 3 bases, 5 bases remained unmatched. The CDR3 runs to 14 residues. Germline CDR1 MNHEY, CDR2 SVGEGT.

This clonotype occurred many times. This chain uses TRBV10-3 with TRBJ1-3, with D uncertain. The ends were cut back, 2 bases at V and 3 bases at J, with 8 bases in the middle. Germline CDR1 reads ENHRY; CDR2 reads SYGVKD. There are 14 residues in the CDR3. CDR3 amino acids: CAISEGQDGNTIYF. The DNA of the CDR3 is TGTGCCATCAGTGAGGGGCAAGATGGAAACACCATATATTTT.

The sample holds many counts of this clonotype. In DNA, the CDR3 is TGCTCGTGGGCAGGGGCGGATGGCTACACCTTC. It yields the protein CSWAGADGYTF. V is TRBV29-1 and J is TRBJ1-2, with D possibly being TRBD1 (6 bases). In germline, CDR1 is SQVTM, CDR2 ANQGSEA. The CDR3 runs to 11 residues.

This clonotype showed up many times. The V call is TRBV15, the J call TRBJ2-1; perhaps TRBD1 as D (6 bases). V was cut by 0 bases and J by 7 bases, with 22 bases left in between. The CDR3 spans 18 residues. Germline V CDR1 and CDR2: LNHNV, YYDKDF (reference sequence). The CDR3 DNA reads as TGTGCCACCAGCAGAGATCACAGGGCGGGTCTTTCAATAAATGAGCAGTTCTTC. Translating gives CATSRDHRAGLSINEQFF. The whole variable domain, filled in from reference TRBV15 and TRBJ2-1, reads DAMVIQNPRYQVTQFGKPVTLSCSQTLNHNVMYWYQQKSSQAPKLLFHYYDKDFNNEADTPDNFQSRRPNTSFCFLDIRSPGLGDTAMYLCATSRDHRAGLSINEQFFGPGTRLTVL.